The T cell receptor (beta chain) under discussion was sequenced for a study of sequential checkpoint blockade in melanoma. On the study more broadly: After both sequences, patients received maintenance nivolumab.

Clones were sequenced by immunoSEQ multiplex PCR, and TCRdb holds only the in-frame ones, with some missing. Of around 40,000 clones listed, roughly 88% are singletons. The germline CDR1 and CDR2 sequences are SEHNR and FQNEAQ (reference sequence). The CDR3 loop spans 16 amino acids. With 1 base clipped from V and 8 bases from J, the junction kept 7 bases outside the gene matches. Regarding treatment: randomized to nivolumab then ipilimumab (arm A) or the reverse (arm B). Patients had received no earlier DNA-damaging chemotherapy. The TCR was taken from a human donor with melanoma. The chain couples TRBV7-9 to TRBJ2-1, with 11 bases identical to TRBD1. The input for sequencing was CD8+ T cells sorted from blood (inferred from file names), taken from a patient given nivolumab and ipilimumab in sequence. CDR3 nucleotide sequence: TGTGCCAGCAGCTTAGGTTGGGGACAGGGGGTAGATGAGCAGTTCTTC. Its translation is CASSLGWGQGVDEQFF.